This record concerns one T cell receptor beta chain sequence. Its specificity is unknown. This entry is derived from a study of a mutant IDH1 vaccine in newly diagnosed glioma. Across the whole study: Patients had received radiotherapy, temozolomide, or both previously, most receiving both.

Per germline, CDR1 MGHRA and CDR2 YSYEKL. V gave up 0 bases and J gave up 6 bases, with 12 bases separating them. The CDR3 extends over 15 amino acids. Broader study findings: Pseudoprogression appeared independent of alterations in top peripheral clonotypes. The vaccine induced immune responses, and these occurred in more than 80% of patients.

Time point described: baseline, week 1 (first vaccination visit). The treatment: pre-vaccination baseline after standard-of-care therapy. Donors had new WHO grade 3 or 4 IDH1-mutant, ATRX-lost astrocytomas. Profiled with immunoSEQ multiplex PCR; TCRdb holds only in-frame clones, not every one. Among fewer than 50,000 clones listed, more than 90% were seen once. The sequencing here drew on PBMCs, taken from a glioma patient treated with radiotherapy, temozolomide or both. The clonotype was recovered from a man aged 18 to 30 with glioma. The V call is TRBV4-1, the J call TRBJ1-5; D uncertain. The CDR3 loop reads CASSQDRTAGQPQHF. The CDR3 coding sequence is TGCGCCAGCAGCCAAGATCGTACCGCTGGTCAGCCCCAGCATTTT.